This entry lists 6 T cell receptor beta chains sequenced from one sample in a study of monozygotic twins with inflammatory bowel disease. Following a re-call of the 5' RACE reads, TCRdb has one entry per CDR3 protein and lacks DNA. The specimen's table records a few hundred thousand distinct CDR3 sequences. The sequenced sample consisted of blood. The receptors were sampled from a human donor with ulcerative colitis or Crohn's disease, or a healthy co-twin of an affected twin (not recorded which).

The chain uses TRBV20-1 and TRBJ2-4. The CDR3 runs 13 residues. CDR1 is DFQATT and CDR2 is SNEGSKA in the germline V gene (reference sequence). CDR3 sequence: CSGGGPRENIQYF.

This chain links TRBV30 with TRBJ2-5. Germline loops: CDR1 GTSNPN, CDR2 SVGIG (reference sequence). The CDR3 runs to 11 residues. The CDR3 spells CARRTTETQYF.

The chain recombines TRBV12-3 or TRBV12-4 with TRBJ2-5; TCRdb selects TRBD2, and the lack of DNA leaves this call unchecked. This CDR3 is 15 amino acids long. CDR3 region: CASSTSGRAYETQYF.

This chain's CDR3 is CASSGRPTYEQYF. The gene calls are TRBV4-2 and TRBJ2-7; the D call from TCRdb, TRBD2, cannot be confirmed without DNA. Germline loops: CDR1 LGHNA, CDR2 YNFKEQ. The CDR3 has 13 residues.

The chain carries TRBV18 and TRBJ1-1; the D call from TCRdb, TRBD1, cannot be confirmed without DNA. Germline loops: CDR1 KGHSH, CDR2 LQKENI. The CDR3 runs to 15 residues. CDR3 sequence: CASSFSGTANTEAFF.

V usage is TRBV20-1 and J usage is TRBJ1-2; TCRdb's D call of TRBD1 is untestable without DNA. This CDR3 has 15 residues. Germline loops: CDR1 DFQATT, CDR2 SNEGSKA (reference sequence). The CDR3 sequence: CSAGSGTMPNYGYTF.